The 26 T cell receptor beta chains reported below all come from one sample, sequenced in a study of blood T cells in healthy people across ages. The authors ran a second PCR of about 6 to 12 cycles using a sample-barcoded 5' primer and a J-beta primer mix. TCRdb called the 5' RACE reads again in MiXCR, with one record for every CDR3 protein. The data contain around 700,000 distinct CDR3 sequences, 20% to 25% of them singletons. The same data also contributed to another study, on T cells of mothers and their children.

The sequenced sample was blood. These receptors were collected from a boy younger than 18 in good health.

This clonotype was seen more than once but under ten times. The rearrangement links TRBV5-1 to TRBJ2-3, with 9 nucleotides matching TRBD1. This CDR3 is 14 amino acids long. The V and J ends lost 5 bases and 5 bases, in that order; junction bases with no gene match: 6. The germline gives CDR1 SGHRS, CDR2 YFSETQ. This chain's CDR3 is CASRSTGGGDTQYF. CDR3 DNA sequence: TGCGCCAGCAGGTCAACAGGGGGCGGAGATACGCAGTATTTT. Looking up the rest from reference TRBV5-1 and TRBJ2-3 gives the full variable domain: KAGVTQTPRYLIKTRGQQVTLSCSPISGHRSVSWYQQTPGQGLQFLFEYFSETQRNKGNFPGRFSGRQFSNSRSEMNVSTLELGDSALYLCASRSTGGGDTQYFGPGTRLTVL.

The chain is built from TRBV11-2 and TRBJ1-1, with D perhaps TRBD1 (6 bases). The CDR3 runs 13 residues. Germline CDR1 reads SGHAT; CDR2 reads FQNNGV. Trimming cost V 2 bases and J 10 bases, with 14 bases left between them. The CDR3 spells CASSLWGGTGAFF. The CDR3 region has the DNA TGTGCCAGCAGCTTATGGGGGGGCACGGGAGCTTTCTTT.

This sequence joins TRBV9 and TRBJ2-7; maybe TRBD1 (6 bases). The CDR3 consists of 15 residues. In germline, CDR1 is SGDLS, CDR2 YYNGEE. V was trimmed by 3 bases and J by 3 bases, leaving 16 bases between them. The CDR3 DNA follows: TGTGCCAGCAGCGGAACTGACAGGTCCCTCTACGAGCAGTACTTC. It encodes CASSGTDRSLYEQYF.

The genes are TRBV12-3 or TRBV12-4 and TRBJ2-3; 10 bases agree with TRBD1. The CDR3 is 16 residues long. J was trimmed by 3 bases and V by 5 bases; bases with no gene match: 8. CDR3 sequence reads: CASSLTTGGLTDTQYF. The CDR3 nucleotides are TGTGCCAGCAGTCTCACGACAGGGGGCTTGACAGATACGCAGTATTTT.

The chain's CDR3 is CSVEAGGGTGKFRLETQYF. The CDR3 DNA is TGCAGCGTTGAAGCTGGTGGTGGAACAGGGAAGTTTAGGTTGGAGACCCAGTACTTC. The chain links TRBV29-1 to TRBJ2-5; D may be TRBD1 (6 bases). Germline lookup yields CDR1 SQVTM and CDR2 ANQGSEA. Trimming took 1 base from V and 5 from J, leaving 29 bases between them. This CDR3 is built from 19 residues.

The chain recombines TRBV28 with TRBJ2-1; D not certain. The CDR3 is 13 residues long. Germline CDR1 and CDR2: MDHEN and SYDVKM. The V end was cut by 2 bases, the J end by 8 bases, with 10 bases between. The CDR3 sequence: CASSLGVGDEQFF. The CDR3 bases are TGTGCCAGCAGTTTAGGGGTGGGTGATGAGCAGTTCTTC.

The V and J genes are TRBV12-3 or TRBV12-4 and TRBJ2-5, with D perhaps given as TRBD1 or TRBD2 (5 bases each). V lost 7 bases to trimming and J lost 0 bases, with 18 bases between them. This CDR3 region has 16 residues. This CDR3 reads CASTPRWGSDQETQYF. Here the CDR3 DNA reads TGTGCCAGCACCCCCAGGTGGGGGTCCGACCAAGAGACCCAGTACTTC.

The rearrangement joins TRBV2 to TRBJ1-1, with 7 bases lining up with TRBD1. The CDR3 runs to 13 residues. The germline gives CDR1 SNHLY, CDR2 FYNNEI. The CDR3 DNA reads TGTGCAATCCTAAACAGGGGAATCTCTGAAGCTTTCTTT. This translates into CAILNRGISEAFF.

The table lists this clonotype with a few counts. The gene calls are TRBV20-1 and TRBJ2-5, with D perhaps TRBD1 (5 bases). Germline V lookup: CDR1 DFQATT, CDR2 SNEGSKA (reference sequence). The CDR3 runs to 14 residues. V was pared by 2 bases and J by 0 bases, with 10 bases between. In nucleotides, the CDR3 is TGCAGTGCTAGAACCCTAGGGGACCAAGAGACCCAGTACTTC. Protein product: CSARTLGDQETQYF.

The CDR3 bases are TGTGCCAGCAGCCCCCTTGGGGGTAATGTTTTTGCCCCAGACAATGAGCAGTTCTTC. This codes for CASSPLGGNVFAPDNEQFF. The rearrangement uses TRBV7-3 and TRBJ2-1; the D gene could be TRBD1 or TRBD2 (5 bases each). The CDR3 covers 19 residues. Trimming pared 5 bases from V and 5 bases from J, leaving 28 bases between. CDR1 and CDR2 (germline): SGHTA, FQGTGA.

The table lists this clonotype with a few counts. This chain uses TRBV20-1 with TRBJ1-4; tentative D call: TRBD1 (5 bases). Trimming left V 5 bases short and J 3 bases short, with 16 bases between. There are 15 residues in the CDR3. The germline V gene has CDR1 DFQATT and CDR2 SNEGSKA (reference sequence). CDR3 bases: TGCAGTGCTTCGACAGTTCTTCTGGCTAATGAAAAACTGTTTTTT. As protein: CSASTVLLANEKLFF.

CDR3: CASSYVLVGGQYQETQYF. The DNA for the CDR3 is TGTGCCAGCAGTTACGTGTTAGTCGGGGGGCAGTACCAAGAGACCCAGTACTTC. This chain links TRBV6-2 or TRBV6-3 with TRBJ2-5; tentative D call: TRBD2 (7 bases). CDR1 and CDR2 (germline): MNHEY, SVGEGT. V was trimmed by 2 bases and J by 0 bases, leaving 19 bases between them. CDR3 length equals 18 residues.

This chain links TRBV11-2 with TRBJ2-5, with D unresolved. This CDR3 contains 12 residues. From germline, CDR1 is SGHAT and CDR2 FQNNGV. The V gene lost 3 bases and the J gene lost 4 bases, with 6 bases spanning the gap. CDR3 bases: TGTGCCAGCAGCTTTATGCGAGAGACCCAGTACTTC. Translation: CASSFMRETQYF.

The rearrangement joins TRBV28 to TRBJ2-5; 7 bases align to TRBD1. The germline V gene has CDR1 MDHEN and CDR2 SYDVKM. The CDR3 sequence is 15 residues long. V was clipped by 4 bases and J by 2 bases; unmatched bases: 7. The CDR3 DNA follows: TGTGCCAGCAGTTCCCTAGGGACAGCTCAAGAGACCCAGTACTTC. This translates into CASSSLGTAQETQYF.

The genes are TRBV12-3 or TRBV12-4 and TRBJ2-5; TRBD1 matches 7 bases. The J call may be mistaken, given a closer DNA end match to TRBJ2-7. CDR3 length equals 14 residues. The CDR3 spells CASSFQGVTYEQYF. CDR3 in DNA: TGTGCCAGCAGTTTCCAGGGGGTAACCTACGAGCAGTACTTC.

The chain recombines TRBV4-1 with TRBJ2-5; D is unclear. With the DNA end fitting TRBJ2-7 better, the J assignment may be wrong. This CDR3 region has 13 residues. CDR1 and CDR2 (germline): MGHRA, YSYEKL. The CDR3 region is CASSQMVRLEQYF. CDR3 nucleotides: TGCGCCAGCAGCCAAATGGTAAGACTCGAGCAGTACTTC.

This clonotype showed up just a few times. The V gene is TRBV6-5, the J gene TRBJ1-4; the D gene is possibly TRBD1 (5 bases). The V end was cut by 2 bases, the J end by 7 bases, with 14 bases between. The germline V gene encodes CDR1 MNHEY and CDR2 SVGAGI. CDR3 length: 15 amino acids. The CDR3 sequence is CASSYQGIQSEKLFF. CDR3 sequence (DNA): TGTGCCAGCAGTTACCAGGGCATTCAAAGTGAAAAACTGTTTTTT.

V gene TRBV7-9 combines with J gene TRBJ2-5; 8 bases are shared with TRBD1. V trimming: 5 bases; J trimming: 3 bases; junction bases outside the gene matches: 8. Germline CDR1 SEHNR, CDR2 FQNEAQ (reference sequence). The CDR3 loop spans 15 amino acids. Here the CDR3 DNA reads TGTGCCAGCAGCCCCCAGGACAGGGCTGAAGAGACCCAGTACTTC. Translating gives CASSPQDRAEETQYF.

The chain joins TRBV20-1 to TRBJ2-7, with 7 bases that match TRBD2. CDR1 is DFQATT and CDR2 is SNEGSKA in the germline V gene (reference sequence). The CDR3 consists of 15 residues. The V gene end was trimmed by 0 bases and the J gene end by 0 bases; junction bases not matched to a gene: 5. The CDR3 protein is CSAREAGLNSYEQYF. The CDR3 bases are TGCAGTGCTAGAGAGGCGGGACTAAACTCCTACGAGCAGTACTTC.

CDR3 region: CASSLGPQASDTDTQYF. The CDR3 DNA is TGTGCCAGCAGCTTAGGGCCGCAAGCGTCAGACACAGATACGCAGTATTTT. J is TRBJ2-3 and V is TRBV7-9; D is uncertain. CDR3 length equals 17 residues. Trimming removed 1 base at V and 2 bases at J, with 16 bases between. The germline gives CDR1 SEHNR, CDR2 FQNEAQ (reference sequence). Looking up the rest from reference TRBV7-9 and TRBJ2-3 gives the full variable domain: DTGVSQNPRHKITKRGQNVTFRCDPISEHNRLYWYRQTLGQGPEFLTYFQNEAQLEKSRLLSDRFSAERPKGSFSTLEIQRTEQGDSAMYLCASSLGPQASDTDTQYFGPGTRLTVL.

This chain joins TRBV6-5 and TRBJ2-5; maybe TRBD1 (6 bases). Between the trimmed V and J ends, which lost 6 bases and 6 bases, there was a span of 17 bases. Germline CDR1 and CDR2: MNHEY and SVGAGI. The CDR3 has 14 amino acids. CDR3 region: CASSSTGLWKTQYF. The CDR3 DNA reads TGTGCCAGCAGCTCAACAGGGTTATGGAAGACCCAGTACTTC.

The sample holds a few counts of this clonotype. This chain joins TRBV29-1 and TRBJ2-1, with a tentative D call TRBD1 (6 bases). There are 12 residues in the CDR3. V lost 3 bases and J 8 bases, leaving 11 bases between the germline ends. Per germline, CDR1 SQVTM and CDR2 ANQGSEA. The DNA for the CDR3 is TGCAGCGTTGAGCCAGGGGTTGATGAGCAGTTCTTC. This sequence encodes CSVEPGVDEQFF.

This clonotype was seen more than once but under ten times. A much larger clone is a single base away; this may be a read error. The CDR3 DNA is TGTGGCAGCAGCCGGACAGGGTCCTACGAGCAGTACTTC. It specifies CGSSRTGSYEQYF. This sequence joins TRBV7-9 and TRBJ2-7; TRBD1 agrees at 8 bases. Germline V lookup: CDR1 SEHNR, CDR2 FQNEAQ (reference sequence). The CDR3 spans 13 residues.

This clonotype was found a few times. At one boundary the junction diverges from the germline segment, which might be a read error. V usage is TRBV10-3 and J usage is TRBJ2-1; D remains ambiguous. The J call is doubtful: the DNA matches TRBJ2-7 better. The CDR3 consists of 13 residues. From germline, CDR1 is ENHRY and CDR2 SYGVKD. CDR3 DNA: TGTGCCATCAGTGATGATAGTATCTACGGGCAGTACTTC. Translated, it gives CAISDDSIYGQYF.

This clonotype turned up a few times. The CDR3 coding sequence is TGCAGCGGGGCCGGGACAGGACCCCGAGAGACCCAGTACTTC. Its translation: CSGAGTGPRETQYF. This chain links TRBV29-1 with TRBJ2-5; 8 bases align to TRBD1. The germline V gene has CDR1 SQVTM and CDR2 ANQGSEA. There are 14 residues in the CDR3. J gave up 4 bases and V 7 bases, and 11 bases lay outside the gene matches.

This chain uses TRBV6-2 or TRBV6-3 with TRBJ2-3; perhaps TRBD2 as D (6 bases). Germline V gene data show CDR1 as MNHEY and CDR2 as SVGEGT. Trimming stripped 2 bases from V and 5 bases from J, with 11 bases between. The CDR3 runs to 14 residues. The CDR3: CASSYGTAGDTQYF. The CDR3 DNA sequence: TGTGCCAGCAGTTACGGCACAGCGGGAGATACGCAGTATTTT.